This TCR beta chain was sequenced during a study of CD8+ T cells in alopecia areata. This clone was seen a handful of times. Treatment defined: oral pan-JAK inhibitor, 5-10 mg twice daily. The CDR3 spans 10 residues. Isolated RNA was reverse transcribed into cDNA used as the sequencing template. Only in-frame clones appear in the TCRdb table, and some are missing; sequencing was by immunoSEQ multiplex PCR. The repertoire holds approximately 100,000 clones, with about 60% as singletons. The receptor was derived from a human donor with alopecia areata. This chain uses TRBV21-1 with TRBJ2-7; the table's D call, TRBD1, has no DNA check behind it. TRBV21-1 is noted as a pseudogene. The sequences come from CD8+ T cells sorted from blood, collected at roughly week 55, from a patient treated with tofacitinib. In DNA form, the CDR3 reads TGTGCCAGCATCATCTACGAGCAGTACTTC. It codes for CASIIYEQYF.